The text below deals with one T cell receptor (beta chain). The assay was immunoSEQ multiplex PCR, and TCRdb's table has in-frame clones only and misses some. The repertoire has 140,000 to 150,000 clones, over 90% of them found once; the top ten carry around 5%. The data stem from a study of T cell responses to AZD1222 COVID-19 vaccine. The CDR3 is made up of 16 amino acids. The J gene is TRBJ2-3, the V gene TRBV21-1. TRBV21-1 is labeled a pseudogene. The clonotype comes from an adult in good health. Sequences were derived from peripheral blood, sampled on day 0 of AZD1222 vaccination. The CDR3 nucleotides read TGTGCCAGCAGCAAAGTGCCGGAAACTAGCACAGATACGCAGTATTTT. This sequence encodes CASSKVPETSTDTQYF.